The following is a T cell receptor beta chain sequence with its context. No antigen is known for it. Base qualities are not provided; no much larger clone lies one nucleotide away. The library was prepared using the immunoSEQ multiplex PCR assay. For most patients, genomic DNA was isolated using the Qiagen DNeasy Blood and Tissue Kit and was shipped frozen to Adaptive Biotechnologies for TCR sequencing. For most patients, high-throughput TCR-beta CDR3 sequencing of genomic DNA was performed by Adaptive Biotechnologies. Processing in the source paper ran as follows. Adaptive's ImmunoSEQ software supplied the TCR sequencing data for 18 patients, while MiXCR and VDJtools were used to process three other patients. To correct CD4 versus CD8 sorting errors, any sequence found in both subsets at a frequency ratio below 5:1 was removed. CDR3 nucleotide sequences shared by donor and recipient were removed because the origin of these sequences could not be assigned. To be classed as alloreactive, a clone needed at least 2-fold expansion over unstimulated cells and a minimum CFSE-low frequency of 0.002% (template counts) or 0.001% (read counts). Mappable clones were those detected in sequenced pre-transplant spleen, lymph node, or MLR CFSE-low populations of the donor or recipient. Cumulative frequency of alloreactive clones was calculated as a percentage of all sequences weighted by copy number. TCRdb mirrors the immuneACCESS table, restricted to in-frame sequences. Some clones are absent from its copies; in checked studies, under half trace to an unresolved V gene, and the reason for the others is unknown. Clone size and V and J calls were adopted from that table, with D and trimming inferred from the DNA. This sample holds about 100,000 clones; about 93% were observed only once. The ten largest clonotypes hold around 5.8% of the sample.

The data derive from a study of graft-versus-host responses after intestinal transplantation (dated by TCRdb to the early 2020s). Concerning the study at large: The transplants that recipients received were multivisceral, liver-intestinal, or isolated intestinal. Every recipient was given anti-thymocyte globulin induction, followed by about three years of maintenance tacrolimus and steroids. After intestinal transplantation, graft-versus-host and host-versus-graft alloreactive T cell clones in the graft, circulation and bone marrow were tracked using bulk TCR-beta CDR3 sequencing. To identify alloreactive clones, pre-transplant mixed lymphocyte reaction products were sequenced and then compared with unstimulated pre-transplant donor and recipient T cells. Of the 20 to 25 intestinal transplant recipients enrolled in the cohort, one of whom was a retransplant, a few patients without pretransplant specimens were excluded. A peak of at least 4% donor T cells among recipient peripheral blood mononuclear cells was the definition used for donor T cell macrochimerism. Instead of going to the commercial service, samples from a few later patients were sequenced in-house on an Illumina MiSeq and processed with MiXCR.

Based on the germline V gene (reference sequence), the CDR1 and CDR2 sequences are SGHKS and YYEKEE. The CDR3 covers 12 residues, taking in both the cysteine and the phenylalanine. Only the CDR3 part of the read is kept: 36 bases, read in frame from the first base. Between the V and J ends, shortened by 1 base and 6 bases respectively, the junction contains 8 bases. Findings and caveats that apply to the study as a whole: Patients with donor T cell macrochimerism had high GvH to HvG T cell clonal ratios in their allografts. GvH clones were detected in recipient bone marrow, and some appeared earlier in ileal mucosa or blood, consistent with an intestinal mucosal origin. Conclusions were limited by the relatively low number and heterogeneity of intestinal transplant patients. Early after transplant, peak levels of circulating GvH clones were found to be associated with declines in HvG clones.

The time point label on this specimen signifies: cells obtained before transplantation from donor or recipient. CD3+CD4+ and CD3+CD8+ populations were FACS-sorted from unstimulated pre-transplant donor and recipient cells taken from spleen or lymph nodes. The V and J genes are TRBV5-5 and TRBJ2-7, with the D gene uncertain. This sample comprised unstimulated CD8+ T cells sorted from spleen or lymph node cells, obtained before intestinal transplant. The sequence came from a human donor who received an intestinal transplant. The CDR3 region has the sequence CASSLITREQYF. In nucleotide form, the sequence is TGTGCCAGCAGCTTGATTACGCGCGAGCAGTACTTC.